This TCR beta chain is drawn from a study of OX40 agonist ivuxolimab in advanced cancers. Study results and caveats: Both blood CD4+ and CD8+ T cells showed clonal growth by week 6 at 0.1 to 3.0 mg/kg.

This clone was observed a handful of times. What it binds is unknown. Clones were sequenced by immunoSEQ multiplex PCR, and TCRdb holds only the in-frame ones, with some missing. The data contain tens of thousands of clones, less than 95% of them singletons. Germline V gene sequence: CDR1 MNHEY, CDR2 SMNVEV (reference sequence). This CDR3 is built from 12 residues. Trimming left V 4 bases short and J 0 bases short, with 4 bases between. This clonotype was sampled from an adult with an advanced solid tumor such as melanoma, head and neck, liver or kidney cancer. Sequencing was performed on CD4+ or CD8+ T cells sorted from blood, taken in a trial of the OX40 agonist ivuxolimab. The genes are TRBV27 and TRBJ2-7, with D uncertain. The CDR3 protein is CASSSLSYEQYF. In DNA form, the CDR3 reads TGTGCCAGCAGTTCCCTCTCCTACGAGCAGTACTTC.